This T cell receptor (beta chain) comes out of a study of tumor-infiltrating lymphocytes in primary liver carcinoma. Study in general: Between roughly 4.2 and 10 cm across, the tumors were all of stage T1-T3 N0M0. Whole-study results and caveats: Reduced overlap was seen in tumor-adjacent and tumor-blood pairs versus tumor region pairs.

The length of the CDR3 is 12 residues. V was trimmed by 5 bases and J by 10 bases, leaving 12 bases between them. From germline, CDR1 is ENHRY and CDR2 SYGVKD. The template, 500 ng total RNA, yielded TCR beta cDNA made with a constant-region primer. Nested multiplex PCR, run for three rounds with slightly modified ARM-PCR, yielded TCR beta libraries. TRBV1-TRBV30 forward primers and a C-beta reverse primer were used in the first two PCR rounds, which each ran for about 10 cycles. Each CDR3 protein is one row after TCRdb ran MiXCR on the multiplex PCR reads. The sample has roughly 330,000 distinct CDR3 sequences; roughly two thirds are singletons. In this sample, this clonotype turned up a few times. Its antigen is as yet unknown. Unsorted whole blood served as the source of blood RNA, and germline DNA was extracted as well. Roughly 4 milliliters of peripheral blood were gathered ahead of the operation.

The TCR sequence derives from a man aged 35-49 years with primary liver carcinoma and hepatitis B virus infection. The V gene is TRBV10-3, the J gene TRBJ2-1; D possibly matches TRBD1 or TRBD2 (5 bases each). Material for sequencing was peripheral blood. The CDR3 nucleotides read TGTGCCATCAGTAACGGGACGGGAGAGCAGTTCTTC. Its translation: CAISNGTGEQFF.